A selection of T cell receptor beta chains follows, all from one sample in a study of beta chain features in type 1 diabetes. The data were produced by immunoSEQ multiplex PCR, yet TCRdb's version contains in-frame clones alone and is incomplete. The sample includes about 320,000 clones, around 13% of them seen just once. Sequenced material: central memory CD4+ T cells from blood. The receptor set was obtained from a man aged 25-45 years in good health. CDR3s include the opening cysteine and the closing phenylalanine or tryptophan. A D gene is named only where the DNA matches it firmly. Size values are once, few and many counts, or a class for expanded clones, and some rows have none.

D gene	V gene	J gene	clone size	CDR3 DNA	CDR3 protein
.	TRBV5-4	TRBJ2-5	few	TGTGCCAGCAGCTTCCCAAGTCAAGAGACCCAGTACTTC	CASSFPSQETQYF
.	TRBV5-1	TRBJ2-1	few	TGCGCCAGCAGCCGGGACTCGAGCTCCTACAATGAGCAGTTCTTC	CASSRDSSSYNEQFF
TRBD2	TRBV6-1	TRBJ2-5	.	TGTGCCAGCAGTGATTGGGGACTAGCGTGGACCCAGTACTTC	CASSDWGLAWTQYF
.	TRBV19	TRBJ1-3	many	TGTGCCAGTGGAGGGTTCTCTGGAAACACCATATATTTT	CASGGFSGNTIYF
.	TRBV19	TRBJ2-5	.	TGTGCCAGTAGTCGCGCCGGACAGCCCCAAGAGACCCAGTACTTC	CASSRAGQPQETQYF
.	TRBV5-4	TRBJ1-2	.	TGTGCCAGCAGCTCCCAGCGCGCACTTAACTATGGCTACACCTTC	CASSSQRALNYGYTF
.	TRBV11-3	TRBJ1-4	.	TGTGCCAGCACCCAGGGAGGGGAAAAACTGTTTTTT	CASTQGGEKLFF
.	TRBV30	TRBJ2-5	few	TGTGCCTGGAAATTGAAGGGGCAAGAGACCCAGTACTTC	CAWKLKGQETQYF
TRBD1	TRBV19	TRBJ1-1	few	TGTGCCAGTAGTAACCTCGGGACAGGGGGTGAAGCTTTCTTT	CASSNLGTGGEAFF
.	TRBV11-3	TRBJ2-2	.	TGTGCCAGCAGCTATGCTGCGAACACCGGGGAGCTGTTTTTT	CASSYAANTGELFF
.	TRBV6-1	TRBJ1-1	few	TGTGCCAGCAGTGAAGCGCGGCCGGGGGACACTGAAGCTTTCTTT	CASSEARPGDTEAFF
.	TRBV29-1	TRBJ2-6	.	TGCAGCGTTGGATTCAAACTAAGCATACAAAGTCGGGCCAACGTCCTGACTTTC	CSVGFKLSIQSRANVLTF
.	TRBV4-2	TRBJ1-1	once	TGTGCCAGCAACCAATTAGGGACCGGGACACACAACACTGAAGCTTTCTTT	CASNQLGTGTHNTEAFF
TRBD2	TRBV13	TRBJ2-3	.	TGTGCCAGCAGCCGCTATCTTAGGACTAGCGGGAGAGGGGCCCCAGATACGCAGTATTTT	CASSRYLRTSGRGAPDTQYF